This TCR beta chain stems from a study of CD8 T cells in ankylosing spondylitis. Study-wide results and limits: Disease-linked clones displayed a CD8+ phenotype and appeared relatively rarely in peripheral blood. One TCR beta motif, made up of eight highly homologous variants, appeared characteristic of ankylosing spondylitis blood. Reportedly, matched ankylosing spondylitis synovial fluid was significantly enriched for disease-linked clones. Some motif variants had been reported before (in reactive arthritis synovial fluid and blood).

The germline gives CDR1 SGHDT, CDR2 YYEEEE. The CDR3 consists of 14 residues. V trimming: 2 bases; J trimming: 4 bases; junction bases outside the gene matches: 4. A few counts support this clonotype. Its target is not known. Each TCR beta library was made by quantitative 5'-RACE that incorporated molecular barcodes. TCRdb re-derived calls from the 5' RACE reads in MiXCR, one entry per CDR3 protein. The sample lists over 700,000 distinct CDR3 sequences, 15% to 20% occurring once. The gene calls are TRBV5-6 and TRBJ2-3; 7 bases are shared with TRBD1. Sequenced: blood, either unsorted or a sorted T cell fraction (not recorded which). The clonotype originates from a male donor with ankylosing spondylitis. CDR3 amino acids: CASSLKQGPDTQYF. The CDR3 DNA is TGTGCCAGCAGCTTAAAACAGGGGCCAGATACGCAGTATTTT.